This TCR beta chain was found in a study of T cell repertoires in cytomegalovirus infection. TCRdb itself ran the reads through MiXCR, one entry per CDR3 protein. The sample yields roughly 68,000 distinct CDR3 sequences, 20% to 25% seen once. This CDR3 has 16 amino acids. The V gene end was trimmed by 6 bases and the J gene end by 2 bases; junction bases not matched to a gene: 6. Germline CDR1 is MNHEY and CDR2 is SVGEGT. Study results and limitations: CMV carriers having the relevant HLA were flagged by cumulative public TCR beta family frequency. Ex vivo responses were dominated by HLA-C-restricted CMV-specific TCR beta clonotypes.

Note on this clonotype: Its specificity is unknown.

The input for sequencing was CD8+ T cells from cultured PBMCs, taken from culture after CMV antigen stimulation. The chain recombines TRBV6-2 or TRBV6-3 with TRBJ2-6, with 8 bases fitting TRBD2. The TCR sequence derives from a human donor in good health (CMV status not recorded). Some clones in this sample may be carry-over from other donors' samples. The CDR3 here is CASSPGGGTGANVLTF. The DNA of the CDR3 is TGTGCCAGCAGCCCCGGGGGGGGCACTGGGGCCAACGTCCTGACTTTC.